This TCR beta chain is drawn from a study of early T cells in non-severe SARS-CoV-2 infection. Study summary: Chains from this unsorted whole-blood bulk RNA could not be paired.

TCRdb called the 5' RACE reads again in MiXCR, with one record for every CDR3 protein. In the table there are 55,000 or so distinct CDR3 sequences, roughly 6.8% of which are singletons. This clonotype came up many times. The CDR3 loop spans 14 amino acids. Trimming removed 0 bases from V and 8 bases from J, with 11 bases in between. CDR1 and CDR2 (germline): LGHNA, YSLEER. This chain connects TRBV4-3 to TRBJ1-3; D not resolved. Sequenced material: whole blood. This sequence was found in an adult who was a healthcare worker with PCR-confirmed SARS-CoV-2 infection or an uninfected control (not recorded which). CDR3 loop: CASSQERNFDTIYF. The CDR3 DNA reads as TGCGCCAGCAGCCAAGAGAGGAACTTCGACACCATATATTTT.